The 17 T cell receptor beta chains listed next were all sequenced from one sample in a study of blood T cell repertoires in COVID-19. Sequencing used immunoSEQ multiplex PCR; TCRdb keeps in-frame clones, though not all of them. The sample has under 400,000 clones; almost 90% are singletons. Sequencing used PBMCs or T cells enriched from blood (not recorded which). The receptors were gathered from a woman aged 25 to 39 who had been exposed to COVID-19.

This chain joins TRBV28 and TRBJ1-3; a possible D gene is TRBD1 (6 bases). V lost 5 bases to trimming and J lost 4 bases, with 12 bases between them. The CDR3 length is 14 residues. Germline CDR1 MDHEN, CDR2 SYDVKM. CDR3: CASSPTGPGNTIYF. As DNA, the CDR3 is TGTGCCAGCAGTCCAACAGGGCCCGGAAACACCATATATTTT. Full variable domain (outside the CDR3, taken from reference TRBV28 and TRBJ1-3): DVKVTQSSRYLVKRTGEKVFLECVQDMDHENMFWYRQDPGLGLRLIYFSYDVKMKEKGDIPEGYSVSREKKERFSLILESASTNQTSMYLCASSPTGPGNTIYFGEGSWLTVV.

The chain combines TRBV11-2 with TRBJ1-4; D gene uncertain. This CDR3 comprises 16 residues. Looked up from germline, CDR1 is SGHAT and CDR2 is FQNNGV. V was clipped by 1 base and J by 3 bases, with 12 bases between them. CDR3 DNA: TGTGCCAGCAGCTTAGGTAATGCAGGCTCTAATGAAAAACTGTTTTTT. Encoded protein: CASSLGNAGSNEKLFF.

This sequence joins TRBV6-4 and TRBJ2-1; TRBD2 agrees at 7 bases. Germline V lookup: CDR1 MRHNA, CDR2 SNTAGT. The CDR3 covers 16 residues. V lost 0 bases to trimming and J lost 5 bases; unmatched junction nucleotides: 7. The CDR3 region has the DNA TGTGCCAGCAGTGACTCTCCGGGAGGAGGGAACAATGAGCAGTTCTTC. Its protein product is CASSDSPGGGNNEQFF.

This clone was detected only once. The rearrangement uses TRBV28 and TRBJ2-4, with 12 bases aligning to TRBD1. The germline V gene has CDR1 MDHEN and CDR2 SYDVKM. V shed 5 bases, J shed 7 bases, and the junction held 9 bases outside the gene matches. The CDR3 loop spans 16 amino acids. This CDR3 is CASSPPGQGAGNIQYF. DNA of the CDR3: TGTGCCAGCAGTCCCCCGGGACAGGGGGCAGGGAACATTCAGTACTTC.

The chain's CDR3 is CASPDGEGTEAFF. DNA of the CDR3: TGTGCCAGCCCCGACGGGGAGGGAACTGAAGCTTTCTTT. V usage is TRBV7-4 and J usage is TRBJ1-1; D remains ambiguous. From germline, CDR1 is SGHVT and CDR2 SQSDAQ. This CDR3 spans 13 amino acids. Deletions cut 8 bases from V and 5 bases from J, with 15 bases between.

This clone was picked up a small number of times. DNA of the CDR3: TGTGCCAGCAGCTTAGACCCTAGCGGGAATACCTACAATGAGCAGTTCTTC. Its protein is CASSLDPSGNTYNEQFF. The rearrangement joins TRBV11-2 to TRBJ2-1; 9 nucleotides match TRBD2. J was trimmed by 2 bases and V by 0 bases; bases with no gene match: 5. Germline V gene sequence: CDR1 SGHAT, CDR2 FQNNGV. The CDR3 length is 17 residues.

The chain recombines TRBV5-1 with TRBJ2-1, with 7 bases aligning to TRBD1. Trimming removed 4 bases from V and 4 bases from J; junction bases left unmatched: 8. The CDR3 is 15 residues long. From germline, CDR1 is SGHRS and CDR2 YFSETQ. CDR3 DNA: TGCGCCAGCAGCCCTTCCCGGACAGGTTACAATGAGCAGTTCTTC. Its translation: CASSPSRTGYNEQFF.

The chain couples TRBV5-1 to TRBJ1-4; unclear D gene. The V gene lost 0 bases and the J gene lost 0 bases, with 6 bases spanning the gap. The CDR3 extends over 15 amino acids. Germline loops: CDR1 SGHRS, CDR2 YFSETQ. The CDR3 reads CASSLGRATNEKLFF. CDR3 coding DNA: TGCGCCAGCAGCTTGGGGAGGGCAACTAATGAAAAACTGTTTTTT.

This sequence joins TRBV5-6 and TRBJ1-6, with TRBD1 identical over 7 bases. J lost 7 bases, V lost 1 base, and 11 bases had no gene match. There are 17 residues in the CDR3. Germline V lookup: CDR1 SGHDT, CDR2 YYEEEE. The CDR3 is CASSLTGRGPGNSPLHF. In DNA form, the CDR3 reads TGTGCCAGCAGCTTGACAGGAAGGGGGCCGGGGAATTCACCCCTCCACTTT.

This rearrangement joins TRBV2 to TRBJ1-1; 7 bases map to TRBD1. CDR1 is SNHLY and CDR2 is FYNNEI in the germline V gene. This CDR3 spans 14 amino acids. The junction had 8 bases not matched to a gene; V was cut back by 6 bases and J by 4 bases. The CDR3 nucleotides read TGTGCCAGCAGCGCCACAGGGGTTGGCACTGAAGCTTTCTTT. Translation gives CASSATGVGTEAFF.

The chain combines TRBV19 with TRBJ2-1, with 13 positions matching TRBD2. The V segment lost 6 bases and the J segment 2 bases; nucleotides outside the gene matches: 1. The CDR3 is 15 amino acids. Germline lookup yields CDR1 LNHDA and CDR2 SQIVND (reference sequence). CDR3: CASRLAGGPYNEQFF. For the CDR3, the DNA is TGTGCCAGTAGACTAGCGGGAGGGCCCTACAATGAGCAGTTCTTC. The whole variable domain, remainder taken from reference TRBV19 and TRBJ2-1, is DGGITQSPKYLFRKEGQNVTLSCEQNLNHDAMYWYRQDPGQGLRLIYYSQIVNDFQKGDIAEGYSVSREKKESFPLTVTSAQKNPTAFYLCASRLAGGPYNEQFFGPGTRLTVL.

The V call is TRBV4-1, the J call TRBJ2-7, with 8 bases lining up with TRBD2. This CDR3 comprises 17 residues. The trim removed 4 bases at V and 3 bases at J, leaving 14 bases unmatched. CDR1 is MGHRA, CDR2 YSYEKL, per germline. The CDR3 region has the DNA TGCGCCAGCAGCCCGGAGCCAGTAAGCGGGAGCTTCTACGAGCAGTACTTC. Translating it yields CASSPEPVSGSFYEQYF.

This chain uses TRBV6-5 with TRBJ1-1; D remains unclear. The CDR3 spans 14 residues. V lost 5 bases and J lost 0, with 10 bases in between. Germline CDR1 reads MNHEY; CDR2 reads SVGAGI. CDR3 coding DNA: TGTGCCAGCAGTCACCAAACAGTGAACACTGAAGCTTTCTTT. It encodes CASSHQTVNTEAFF.

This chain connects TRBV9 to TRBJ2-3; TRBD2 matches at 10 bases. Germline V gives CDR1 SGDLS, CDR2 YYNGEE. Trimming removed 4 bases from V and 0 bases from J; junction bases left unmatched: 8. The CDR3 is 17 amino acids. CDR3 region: CASSSRLAGTSTDTQYF. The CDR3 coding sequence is TGTGCCAGCAGCTCCCGACTAGCGGGTACTAGCACAGATACGCAGTATTTT.

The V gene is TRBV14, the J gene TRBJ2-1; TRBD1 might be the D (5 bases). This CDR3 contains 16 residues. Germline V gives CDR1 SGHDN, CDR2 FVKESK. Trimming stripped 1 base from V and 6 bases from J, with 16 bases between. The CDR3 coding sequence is TGTGCCAGCAGCCAAGTTGGGATAGGGGCCCGCAATGAGCAGTTCTTC. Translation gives CASSQVGIGARNEQFF.

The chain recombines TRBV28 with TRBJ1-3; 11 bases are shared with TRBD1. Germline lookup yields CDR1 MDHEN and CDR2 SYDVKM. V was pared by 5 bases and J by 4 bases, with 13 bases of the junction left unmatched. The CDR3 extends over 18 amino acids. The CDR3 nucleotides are TGTGCCAGCAGTCCCCCCCTCGGACAGGGGGCATCAGGAAACACCATATATTTT. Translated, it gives CASSPPLGQGASGNTIYF.

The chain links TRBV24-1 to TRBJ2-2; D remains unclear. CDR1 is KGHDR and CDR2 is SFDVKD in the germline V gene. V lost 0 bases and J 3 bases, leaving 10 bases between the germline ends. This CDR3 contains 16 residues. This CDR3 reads CATSDLRVGDTGELFF. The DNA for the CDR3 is TGTGCCACCAGTGATTTGCGGGTAGGCGACACCGGGGAGCTGTTTTTT.